Below are 27 T cell receptor beta chains sequenced from a single sample in a study of CD8 T cells in ankylosing spondylitis. Study results and caveats: Within ankylosing spondylitis blood, a TCR beta motif made up of eight or nine highly homologous variants appeared to be characteristic.

In TCRdb, the 5' RACE reads were re-called with MiXCR into one record per CDR3 protein. The sample lists about 390,000 distinct CDR3 sequences; around 22% were seen once. These receptors lack a known antigen. Sequenced: blood, either unsorted or a sorted T cell fraction (not recorded which). The receptor source for this set is a male donor with ankylosing spondylitis.

For the CDR3, the DNA is TGTGCCAGCAGTCGGGACAGGTCAGGCAATCAGCCCCAGCATTTT. It encodes CASSRDRSGNQPQHF. The V and J genes are TRBV12-3 or TRBV12-4 and TRBJ1-5; TRBD1 matches 8 bases. The V segment lost 5 bases and the J segment 2 bases; nucleotides outside the gene matches: 5. This CDR3 comprises 15 residues.

This clonotype has only a few counts. The chain is built from TRBV6-1 and TRBJ2-1, with 16 nucleotides matching TRBD2. Trimming removed 5 bases from V and 15 bases from J; junction bases left unmatched: 13. The CDR3 has 16 residues. Germline assignment: CDR1 MNHNS and CDR2 SASEGT. In DNA, the CDR3 is TGTGCCAGCAGTAAAAGCGAGGGACTAGCGGGAGGGTGGCGGTTCTTC. This codes for CASSKSEGLAGGWRFF.

This clonotype was counted between two and nine times. The gene calls are TRBV5-1 and TRBJ1-6; TRBD1 might be the D (5 bases). The CDR3 has 15 residues. The germline V gene encodes CDR1 SGHRS and CDR2 YFSETQ. Trimming removed 0 bases at V and 9 bases at J, with 13 bases between. CDR3 sequence reads: CASSLDGGETSPLHF. CDR3 nucleotides: TGCGCCAGCAGCTTGGATGGGGGGGAGACTTCACCCCTCCACTTT.

The chain links TRBV7-3 to TRBJ2-1; tentative D call: TRBD1 (5 bases). V was pared by 5 bases and J by 7 bases, with 12 bases between. The length of the CDR3 is 13 residues. Germline assignment: CDR1 SGHTA and CDR2 FQGTGA. The CDR3 DNA follows: TGTGCCAGCAGCCAGTCCAGGGTGAATGAGCAGTTCTTC. Translation: CASSQSRVNEQFF.

This clonotype turned up a few times. The rearrangement links TRBV29-1 to TRBJ1-1, with D possibly TRBD1 on 5 matching bases. CDR1 is SQVTM, CDR2 ANQGSEA, per germline. The V end lost 5 bases, the J end lost 3 bases, and 10 bases lay between the germline ends. The CDR3 loop spans 12 amino acids. CDR3 loop: CSVSAGYTEAFF. The CDR3 DNA reads TGCAGCGTTTCGGCAGGGTACACTGAAGCTTTCTTT. Filled out from reference TRBV29-1 and TRBJ1-1, the complete variable domain reads SAVISQKPSRDICQRGTSLTIQCQVDSQVTMMFWYRQQPGQSLTLIATANQGSEATYESGFVIDKFPISRPNLTFSTLTVSNMSPEDSSIYLCSVSAGYTEAFFGQGTRLTVV.

The rearrangement links TRBV3-1 to TRBJ2-5, with D perhaps matching TRBD1 (7 bases). The ends were cut back, 4 bases at V and 4 bases at J, with 16 bases in the middle. Germline V gene sequence: CDR1 LGHDT, CDR2 YNNKEL (reference sequence). The CDR3 loop spans 15 amino acids. CDR3 bases: TGTGCCAGCAGCCGAAACGCGGGACAGATAGAGACCCAGTACTTC. It specifies CASSRNAGQIETQYF.

This clonotype was counted between two and nine times. This chain connects TRBV10-3 to TRBJ1-5; D is perhaps TRBD1 (6 bases). CDR1 and CDR2 (germline): ENHRY, SYGVKD. CDR3 length: 14 amino acids. The germline V and J ends were trimmed by 2 bases and 1 base, with 6 bases remaining between them. The CDR3 DNA is TGTGCCATCAGTGAGGGGGGCAGCAATCAGCCCCAGCATTTT. Its translation is CAISEGGSNQPQHF.

The genes are TRBV5-1 and TRBJ2-2, with D unresolved. The CDR3 has 14 residues. V lost 0 bases to trimming and J lost 6 bases, with 9 bases between them. Germline V gives CDR1 SGHRS, CDR2 YFSETQ. This CDR3 reads CASSLGQIAGELFF. In DNA form, the CDR3 reads TGCGCCAGCAGCTTGGGTCAGATCGCCGGGGAGCTGTTTTTT.

This sequence joins TRBV12-3 or TRBV12-4 and TRBJ1-2; D might be TRBD1 (5 bases). CDR3 length: 14 amino acids. Trimming removed 5 bases at V and 4 bases at J, with 14 bases between. In DNA, the CDR3 is TGTGCCAGCAGTCCCGGCGGCAGGGCCTATGGCTACACCTTC. It is translated as CASSPGGRAYGYTF.

This sequence joins TRBV6-1 and TRBJ2-5, with 14 bases fitting TRBD2. Germline assignment: CDR1 MNHNS and CDR2 SASEGT. The V and J ends lost 5 bases and 5 bases, in that order; junction bases with no gene match: 10. This CDR3 contains 17 residues. The CDR3 DNA sequence: TGTGCCAGCAGTCAAGGCGTGGGACTAGCGGGAGATGAGACCCAGTACTTC. Translated, it gives CASSQGVGLAGDETQYF.

The chain recombines TRBV9 with TRBJ1-2; D gene uncertain. There are 13 residues in the CDR3. V dropped 0 bases and J dropped 8 bases, with 11 bases sitting between them. The germline gives CDR1 SGDLS, CDR2 YYNGEE. The CDR3 is CASSVGWEGGYTF. The CDR3 nucleotides are TGTGCCAGCAGCGTAGGATGGGAGGGAGGCTACACCTTC.

This sequence joins TRBV3-1 and TRBJ1-2; tentatively, D is TRBD1 (6 bases). Trimming removed 3 bases at V and 2 bases at J, with 19 bases between. The CDR3 has 17 amino acids. Germline V gene lookup returns CDR1 LGHDT and CDR2 YNNKEL (reference sequence). Here the CDR3 DNA reads TGTGCCAGCAGCCACGACTCCGAGACAGGAATGAACTATGGCTACACCTTC. It is translated as CASSHDSETGMNYGYTF.

V usage is TRBV2 and J usage is TRBJ2-3, with D tentatively TRBD2 (7 bases). CDR1 and CDR2 (germline): SNHLY, FYNNEI. The CDR3 consists of 14 residues. Trimming took off 9 bases at V and 3 bases at J, with 16 bases between the two ends. The CDR3 loop is CARTGGASTDTQYF. The CDR3 nucleotides read TGTGCCAGAACGGGGGGCGCGAGTACAGATACGCAGTATTTT.

This clonotype was recorded many times. V is TRBV4-1 and J is TRBJ2-7; 8 bases are shared with TRBD1. The junction had 4 bases not matched to a gene; V was cut back by 3 bases and J by 0 bases. Per germline, CDR1 MGHRA and CDR2 YSYEKL. CDR3 length equals 15 residues. CDR3 loop: CASSHRQGFSYEQYF. The CDR3 DNA is TGCGCCAGCAGCCATCGACAGGGGTTCTCCTACGAGCAGTACTTC.

The chain couples TRBV10-3 to TRBJ2-7; 13 positions agree with TRBD2. The germline V gene encodes CDR1 ENHRY and CDR2 SYGVKD. The CDR3 spans 14 residues. V shed 10 bases and J 2 bases; nucleotides not matched to a gene: 5. The CDR3 is CATRLAGGAYEQYF. The CDR3 bases are TGTGCCACCAGACTAGCGGGAGGCGCCTACGAGCAGTACTTC.

Many counts were recorded for this clonotype. The genes are TRBV4-2 and TRBJ2-2, with TRBD2 identical over 8 bases. The junction had 5 bases not matched to a gene; V was cut back by 5 bases and J by 0 bases. CDR1 is LGHNA and CDR2 is YNFKEQ in the germline V gene. This CDR3 contains 16 residues. For the CDR3, the DNA is TGTGCCAGCAGCTCCCGGGAGGGGACGAACACCGGGGAGCTGTTTTTT. As protein: CASSSREGTNTGELFF.

The gene calls are TRBV29-1 and TRBJ2-5; tentative D call: TRBD2 (5 bases). The length of the CDR3 is 14 residues. CDR1 and CDR2 (germline): SQVTM, ANQGSEA. Trimming took 4 bases from V and 3 from J, leaving 15 bases between them. The CDR3 loop is CSVVILRVEETQYF. CDR3 nucleotides: TGCAGCGTTGTAATCTTGAGGGTTGAAGAGACCCAGTACTTC.

There are a few counts of this clonotype. The chain couples TRBV29-1 to TRBJ2-3; D unresolved. V was clipped by 2 bases and J by 1 base, with 10 bases between them. The germline gives CDR1 SQVTM, CDR2 ANQGSEA. The CDR3 has 14 amino acids. The CDR3 loop reads CSVERGGRTDTQYF. CDR3 DNA: TGCAGCGTTGAACGAGGCGGACGCACAGATACGCAGTATTTT.

The chain has TRBV24-1 and TRBJ2-3, with no clear D. Germline V CDR1 and CDR2: KGHDR, SFDVKD. V was pared by 6 bases and J by 2 bases, with 11 bases between. The CDR3 runs 14 residues. The CDR3 sequence: CATSTHGSTDTQYF. In DNA form, the CDR3 reads TGTGCCACCAGTACTCATGGATCCACAGATACGCAGTATTTT.

This clonotype was seen at least ten times. The CDR3 is CASSLVASGRITYEQYF. The CDR3 coding sequence is TGCGCCAGCAGCTTGGTAGCTAGCGGGAGGATAACCTACGAGCAGTACTTC. This chain connects TRBV5-1 to TRBJ2-7; TRBD2 agrees at 11 bases. The CDR3 extends over 17 amino acids. Germline V gene sequence: CDR1 SGHRS, CDR2 YFSETQ. The V and J ends lost 0 bases and 2 bases, in that order; junction bases with no gene match: 7.

CDR3 nucleotides: TGCGCCAGCAGCTTGGTGCTAGCGAAGGGAGAGACCCAGTACTTC. As protein: CASSLVLAKGETQYF. The rearrangement links TRBV5-1 to TRBJ2-5; TRBD2 is a possible D gene (6 bases). The CDR3 consists of 15 residues. Trimming stripped 0 bases from V and 4 bases from J, with 13 bases between. The V gene's germline CDR1 is SGHRS and CDR2 YFSETQ.

This chain links TRBV6-2 or TRBV6-3 with TRBJ2-1; TRBD1 might be the D (5 bases). The V end was cut by 4 bases, the J end by 5 bases, with 15 bases between. The CDR3 contains 15 residues. The germline CDR1 and CDR2 sequences are MNHEY and SVGEGT. CDR3 residues: CASSFRGQGNNEQFF. DNA of the CDR3: TGTGCCAGCAGTTTTCGTGGGCAGGGAAACAATGAGCAGTTCTTC.

This clonotype was recorded a few times. The chain joins TRBV10-3 to TRBJ2-1; TRBD2 agrees at 11 bases. The CDR3 runs to 15 residues. Germline V lookup: CDR1 ENHRY, CDR2 SYGVKD. After removal of 5 bases from V and 3 bases from J, the junction contained 3 bases not matched to a gene. As DNA, the CDR3 is TGTGCCATCAGTACCGGGACTAGCGGCTACAATGAGCAGTTCTTC. Its translation is CAISTGTSGYNEQFF.

This clonotype has just a few counts. The V gene is TRBV4-1, the J gene TRBJ2-1, with TRBD2 matching 9 bases. J lost 3 bases, V lost 4 bases, and 4 bases had no gene match. The CDR3 spans 15 residues. Germline CDR1 is MGHRA and CDR2 is YSYEKL. This CDR3 is CASSRGLAVYNEQFF. DNA of the CDR3: TGCGCCAGCAGCCGGGGACTAGCCGTCTACAATGAGCAGTTCTTC.

This clonotype was seen a few times. This rearrangement joins TRBV5-6 to TRBJ2-2, with D possibly matching TRBD2 (5 bases). The CDR3 has 15 residues. Trimming pared 4 bases from V and 2 bases from J, leaving 12 bases between. CDR1 is SGHDT and CDR2 is YYEEEE in the germline V gene. This chain's CDR3 is CASSTDGINTGELFF. The DNA of the CDR3 is TGTGCCAGCAGCACGGACGGGATAAACACCGGGGAGCTGTTTTTT.

V gene TRBV5-1 combines with J gene TRBJ1-1, with 7 bases fitting TRBD1. Germline lookup yields CDR1 SGHRS and CDR2 YFSETQ. The CDR3 totals 14 residues. J gave up 1 base and V 4 bases, and 4 bases lay outside the gene matches. The CDR3 spells CASSEQGSNTEAFF. The CDR3 DNA reads as TGCGCCAGCAGCGAACAGGGGTCGAACACTGAAGCTTTCTTT.

V and J are TRBV13 and TRBJ2-7, with D possibly being TRBD2 (7 bases). This CDR3 has 17 amino acids. Looked up from germline, CDR1 is PRHDT and CDR2 is FYEKMQ (reference sequence). Trimming removed 5 bases from V and 1 base from J, with 21 bases in between. CDR3 amino acids: CASSRYGSGGPSYEQYF. The CDR3 DNA reads TGTGCCAGCAGCCGCTATGGGTCGGGGGGCCCTTCCTACGAGCAGTACTTC.